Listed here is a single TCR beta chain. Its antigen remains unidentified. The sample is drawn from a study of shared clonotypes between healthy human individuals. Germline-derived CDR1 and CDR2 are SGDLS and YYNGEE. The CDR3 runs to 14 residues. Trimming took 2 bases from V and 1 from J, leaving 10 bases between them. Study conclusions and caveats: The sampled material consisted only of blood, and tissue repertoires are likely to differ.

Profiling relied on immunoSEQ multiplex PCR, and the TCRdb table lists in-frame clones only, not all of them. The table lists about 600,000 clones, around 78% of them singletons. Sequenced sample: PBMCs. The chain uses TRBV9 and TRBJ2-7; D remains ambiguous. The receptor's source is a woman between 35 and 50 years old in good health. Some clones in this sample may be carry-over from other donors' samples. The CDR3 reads CASSVSASSYEQYF. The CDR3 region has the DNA TGTGCCAGCAGCGTGAGCGCGAGTTCCTACGAGCAGTACTTC.